This T cell receptor beta chain was found in a study of blood T cell repertoires in COVID-19. Study-wide context: Nucleic acid was either cDNA or gDNA, and it came from T cells, B-cell-depleted T cells, or PBMCs.

Participants in the exposed group had met a COVID-19 case in the 2 weeks before joining the study. Authors' methods: Estimated nucleated cell counts came from reference gene primer amplification. Sequencing was performed with immunoSEQ multiplex PCR; in TCRdb, only in-frame clones are kept and a portion is missing. D and trimming come from the DNA, and the V and J calls and clone size come from that table. The sample holds approximately 270,000 clones, about 91% seen once. Germline values: CDR1 SQVTM, CDR2 ANQGSEA. The CDR3 consists of 11 residues. The V and J ends lost 8 bases and 3 bases respectively, with 10 bases between them.

The sequence was obtained from a man aged 40-50 years who had been exposed to COVID-19. The chain combines TRBV29-1 with TRBJ2-5; tentative D call: TRBD1 (6 bases). The specimen sequenced was PBMCs or T cells enriched from blood (not recorded which). The CDR3 nucleotides are TGCAGCCTCTCAGGGGAAGAGACCCAGTACTTC. It translates to CSLSGEETQYF.